A single sample is the source of the 6 T cell receptor beta chains below, sequenced in a study of blood T cell repertoires in COVID-19. This table comes from immunoSEQ multiplex PCR, and its TCRdb copy is limited to in-frame clones, with some not included. The sample carries 200,000 to 250,000 clones, approximately 84% recorded once. The material sequenced was peripheral blood. The receptor set was obtained from a woman in her 50s with active or convalescent COVID-19.

V usage is TRBV6-6 and J usage is TRBJ2-7; TRBD1 is a possible D gene (5 bases). Per the germline V gene, CDR1 is MNHNY and CDR2 is SVGAGI (reference sequence). This CDR3 spans 13 amino acids. V was cut by 5 bases and J by 5 bases, with 13 bases left in between. CDR3 nucleotide sequence: TGTGCCAGCAGTCTCCAGGGCAGGAACGAGCAGTACGTC. As protein: CASSLQGRNEQYV.

The V and J genes are TRBV19 and TRBJ1-2, with TRBD1 matching over 7 bases. V lost 1 base to trimming and J lost 2 bases; unmatched junction nucleotides: 10. The germline CDR1 and CDR2 sequences are LNHDA and SQIVND (reference sequence). The CDR3 sequence is 17 residues long. CDR3 loop: CASSIAQGGISNYGYTF. The CDR3 DNA follows: TGTGCCAGTAGTATAGCCCAGGGGGGAATCTCAAACTATGGCTACACCTTC. Full variable domain (rest looked up from reference TRBV19 and TRBJ1-2): DGGITQSPKYLFRKEGQNVTLSCEQNLNHDAMYWYRQDPGQGLRLIYYSQIVNDFQKGDIAEGYSVSREKKESFPLTVTSAQKNPTAFYLCASSIAQGGISNYGYTFGSGTRLTVV.

The rearrangement joins TRBV6-4 to TRBJ1-1; D might be TRBD1 (5 bases). The CDR3 length is 13 residues. Trimming stripped 5 bases from V and 8 bases from J, with 15 bases between. CDR1 and CDR2 from the germline V gene are MRHNA and SNTAGT. CDR3 in DNA: TGTGCCAGCAGTTTTCTCATCGGGGGGGAAGCTTTCTTT. It codes for CASSFLIGGEAFF.

CDR3 coding DNA: TGTGCCAGCAGCCCCGGGACAGGGGTACCCACCGGGGAGCTGTTTTTT. Residues: CASSPGTGVPTGELFF. The V gene is TRBV7-7, the J gene TRBJ2-2; 10 bases are shared with TRBD1. The CDR3 loop spans 16 amino acids. Germline-derived CDR1 and CDR2 are SSHAT and FNYEAQ (reference sequence). J gave up 4 bases and V 5 bases, and 7 bases lay outside the gene matches. The full variable domain, with the rest looked up from reference TRBV7-7 and TRBJ2-2, is GAGVSQSPRYKVTKRGQDVTLRCDPISSHATLYWYQQALGQGPEFLTYFNYEAQPDKSGLPSDRFSAERPEGSISTLTIQRTEQRDSAMYRCASSPGTGVPTGELFFGEGSRLTVL.

This chain connects TRBV19 to TRBJ1-5; D ambiguous. The V end was cut by 7 bases, the J end by 0 bases, with 4 bases between. Germline V gene sequence: CDR1 LNHDA, CDR2 SQIVND (reference sequence). The CDR3 totals 12 residues. CDR3 region: CASTVSNQPQHF. The CDR3 DNA follows: TGTGCCAGTACGGTTAGCAATCAGCCCCAGCATTTT.

This chain links TRBV20-1 with TRBJ1-4; weak D call: TRBD1 (5 bases). The CDR3 is 13 residues long. Trimming cost V 3 bases and J 5 bases, with 10 bases left between them. Germline V gene sequence: CDR1 DFQATT, CDR2 SNEGSKA (reference sequence). The CDR3 loop is CSASIGANEKLFF. The DNA of the CDR3 is TGCAGTGCTAGTATAGGGGCAAATGAAAAACTGTTTTTT.